These 8 T cell receptor beta chains share one sample of origin, sequenced in a study of blood T cell repertoires in COVID-19. The table came from immunoSEQ multiplex PCR; TCRdb's copy has only in-frame clones and leaves some out. Of hundreds of thousands of clones listed, roughly nine tenths are singletons. The sample comprised PBMCs or T cells enriched from blood (not recorded which). The receptors stem from a woman aged 18-29 years who had recovered from COVID-19.

In nucleotides, the CDR3 is TGTGCCAGCACTCCGGGACAGGGGGACTATGGCTACACCTTC. Amino acids: CASTPGQGDYGYTF. V and J are TRBV28 and TRBJ1-2, with 11 nucleotides matching TRBD1. Germline V CDR1 and CDR2: MDHEN, SYDVKM. With 7 bases clipped from V and 3 bases from J, the junction kept 4 bases outside the gene matches. The CDR3 is 14 amino acids.

The V gene is TRBV11-2, the J gene TRBJ2-7; TRBD1 aligns across 7 bases. With V trimmed by 3 bases and J by 6 bases, 2 bases remained unmatched. The CDR3 is 12 amino acids. Germline assignment: CDR1 SGHAT and CDR2 FQNNGV. The DNA of the CDR3 is TGTGCCAGCAGCTTGACAGGGACCGAGCAGTACTTC. Residues: CASSLTGTEQYF.

V usage is TRBV6-4 and J usage is TRBJ2-3; 8 positions match TRBD1. The germline CDR1 and CDR2 sequences are MRHNA and SNTAGT. Trimming removed 0 bases from V and 3 bases from J; junction bases left unmatched: 2. The CDR3 has 15 residues. CDR3 sequence: CASSDSRTGTDTQYF. The CDR3 nucleotides read TGTGCCAGCAGTGACTCAAGGACAGGGACAGATACGCAGTATTTT.

The rearrangement joins TRBV7-9 to TRBJ2-2; a possible D gene is TRBD2 (5 bases). The CDR3 loop spans 15 amino acids. The ends were cut back, 3 bases at V and 2 bases at J, with 10 bases in the middle. Per germline, CDR1 SEHNR and CDR2 FQNEAQ (reference sequence). Written as DNA, the CDR3 is TGTGCCAGCAGCTTGGCTGACTATAACACCGGGGAGCTGTTTTTT. It is translated as CASSLADYNTGELFF.

The J gene is TRBJ1-1, the V gene TRBV14; D is unclear. CDR3 length equals 12 residues. V lost 4 bases and J lost 7, with 10 bases in between. The germline V gene has CDR1 SGHDN and CDR2 FVKESK. CDR3 loop: CASSPNRIEAFF. The CDR3 region has the DNA TGTGCCAGCAGCCCCAACAGAATTGAAGCTTTCTTT.

V and J are TRBV19 and TRBJ2-7; D might be TRBD2 (5 bases). V lost 1 base and J 3 bases, leaving 13 bases between the germline ends. Germline V lookup: CDR1 LNHDA, CDR2 SQIVND (reference sequence). The CDR3 spans 15 residues. The CDR3 sequence: CASSIVTGIGYEQYF. The DNA for the CDR3 is TGTGCCAGTAGTATAGTAACGGGGATCGGCTACGAGCAGTACTTC.

The chain employs TRBV30 and TRBJ1-1; D gene unclear. V was shortened by 2 bases and J by 10 bases, with 11 bases between the two germline ends. Germline CDR1 and CDR2: GTSNPN and SVGIG (reference sequence). CDR3 length: 11 residues. Written as DNA, the CDR3 is TGTGCCTGGAGTTCCCTGCTAAGAGCTTTCTTT. This encodes CAWSSLLRAFF.

The V gene is TRBV12-5, the J gene TRBJ1-6; the D is unclear. The CDR3 contains 16 residues. Germline V gene sequence: CDR1 LGHNT, CDR2 FRNRAP. The V end was cut by 0 bases, the J end by 3 bases, with 9 bases between. The CDR3 DNA reads as TGTGCTAGTGGTTTGGTGGCGGGCCGCTATAATTCACCCCTCCACTTT. This translates into CASGLVAGRYNSPLHF. Based on the CDR3 plus reference TRBV12-5 and TRBJ1-6, the full variable domain is DARVTQTPRHKVTEMGQEVTMRCQPILGHNTVFWYRQTMMQGLELLAYFRNRAPLDDSGMPKDRFSAEMPDATLATLKIQPSEPRDSAVYFCASGLVAGRYNSPLHFGNGTRLTVT.